The present entry profiles one T cell receptor beta chain with its context. Just one base apart from a much larger clone, this may be a read error. The source of the sample is a study of T cells in Graves' hyperthyroidism and ophthalmopathy. Study-wide context: The initial diagnosis was the point when peripheral blood was collected, ahead of any treatment.

Among the patients, aged 18 to 65, hyperthyroidism was newly diagnosed and had lasted under 2 months. From RNA transcripts, TCR beta CDR3 regions were amplified. The HTBI primer set drove a first-round RT-PCR of the TCR CDR3. TCRdb re-derived calls from the multiplex PCR reads in MiXCR, one entry per CDR3 protein. There are hundreds of thousands of distinct CDR3 sequences in the sample; roughly a sixth occur only once, and under 20% lies in the top ten. Germline V CDR1 and CDR2: MNHNS, SASEGT. The CDR3 sequence is 14 residues long. The chain employs TRBV6-1 and TRBJ1-1, with no clear D. Sequencing was carried out using blood. The source of this sequence is a woman aged 18-29 years with Graves' hyperthyroidism. The CDR3 sequence: CASSHKKMNTEASF. CDR3 in DNA: TGTGCCAGCAGTCATAAAAAGATGAACACTGAAGCTTCCTTT.